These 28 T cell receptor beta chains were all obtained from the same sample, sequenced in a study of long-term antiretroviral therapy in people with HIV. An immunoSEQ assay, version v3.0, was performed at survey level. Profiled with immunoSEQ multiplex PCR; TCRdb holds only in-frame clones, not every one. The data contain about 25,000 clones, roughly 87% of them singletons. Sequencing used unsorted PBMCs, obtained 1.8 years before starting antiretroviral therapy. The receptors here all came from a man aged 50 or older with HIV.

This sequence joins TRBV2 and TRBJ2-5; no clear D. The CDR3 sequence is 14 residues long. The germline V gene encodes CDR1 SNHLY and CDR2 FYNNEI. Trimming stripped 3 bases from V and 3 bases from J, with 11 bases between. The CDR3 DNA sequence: TGTGCCAGCAGTGACCTTTTGCGTGAAGAGACCCAGTACTTC. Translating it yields CASSDLLREETQYF.

The CDR3 loop is CASSEVKGTGEKLFF. The CDR3 region has the DNA TGTGCCAGCAGTGAAGTAAAGGGGACAGGGGAAAAACTGTTTTTT. V and J are TRBV6-1 and TRBJ1-4; 9 nucleotides align to TRBD1. J lost 8 bases, V lost 1 base, and 5 bases had no gene match. CDR3 length equals 15 residues. CDR1 and CDR2 (germline): MNHNS, SASEGT.

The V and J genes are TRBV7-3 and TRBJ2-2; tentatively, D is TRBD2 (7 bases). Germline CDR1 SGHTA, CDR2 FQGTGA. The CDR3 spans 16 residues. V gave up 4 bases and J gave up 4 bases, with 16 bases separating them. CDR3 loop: CASSSRGGRGTGELFF. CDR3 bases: TGTGCCAGCAGCTCAAGGGGGGGCCGCGGCACCGGGGAGCTGTTTTTT.

The CDR3 protein is CSVVIFREGPIYNEQFF. CDR3 in DNA: TGCAGCGTTGTCATCTTCCGGGAGGGCCCCATATACAATGAGCAGTTCTTC. The V gene is TRBV29-1, the J gene TRBJ2-1; TRBD2 agrees at 8 bases. V lost 4 bases, J lost 4 bases, and 15 bases stayed unmatched. Germline V gene data show CDR1 as SQVTM and CDR2 as ANQGSEA. The CDR3 has 17 residues.

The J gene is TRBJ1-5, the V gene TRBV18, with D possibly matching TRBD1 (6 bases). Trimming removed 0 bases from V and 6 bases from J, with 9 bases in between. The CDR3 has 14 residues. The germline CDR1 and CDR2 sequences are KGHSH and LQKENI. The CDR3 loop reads CASSPPTGGQPQHF. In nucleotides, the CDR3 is TGTGCCAGCTCACCACCGACAGGAGGTCAGCCCCAGCATTTT.

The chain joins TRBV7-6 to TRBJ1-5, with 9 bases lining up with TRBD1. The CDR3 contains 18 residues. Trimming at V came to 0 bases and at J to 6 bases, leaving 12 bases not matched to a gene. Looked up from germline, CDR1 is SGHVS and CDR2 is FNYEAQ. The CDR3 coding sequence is TGTGCCAGCAGCTTAGCGTCGGGACAGGGTTTTTTAGGTCAGCCCCAGCATTTT. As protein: CASSLASGQGFLGQPQHF.

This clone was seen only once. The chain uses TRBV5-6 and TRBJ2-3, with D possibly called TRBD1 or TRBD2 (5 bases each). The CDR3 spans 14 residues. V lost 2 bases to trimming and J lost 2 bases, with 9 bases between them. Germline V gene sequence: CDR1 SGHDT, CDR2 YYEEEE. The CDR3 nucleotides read TGTGCCAGCAGCTTCAGGGACCCCACAGATACGCAGTATTTT. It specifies CASSFRDPTDTQYF.

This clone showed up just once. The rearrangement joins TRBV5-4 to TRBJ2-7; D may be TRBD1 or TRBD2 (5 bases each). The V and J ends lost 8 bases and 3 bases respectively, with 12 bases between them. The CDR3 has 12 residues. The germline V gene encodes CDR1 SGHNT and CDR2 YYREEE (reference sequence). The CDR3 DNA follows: TGTGCCAGTAGCGACAGAATCTACGAGCAGTACTTC. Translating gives CASSDRIYEQYF.

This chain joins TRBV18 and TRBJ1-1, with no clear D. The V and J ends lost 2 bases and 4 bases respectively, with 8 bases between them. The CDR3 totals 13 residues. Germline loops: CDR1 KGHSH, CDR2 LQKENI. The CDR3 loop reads CASSPGSSTEAFF. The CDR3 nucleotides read TGTGCCAGCTCACCAGGAAGTAGCACTGAAGCTTTCTTT.

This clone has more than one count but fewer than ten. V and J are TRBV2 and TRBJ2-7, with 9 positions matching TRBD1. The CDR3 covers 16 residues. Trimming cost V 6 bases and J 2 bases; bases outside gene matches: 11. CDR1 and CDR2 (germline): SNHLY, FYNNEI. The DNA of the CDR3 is TGTGCCAGCAGCCACCCGGCGGGACAGGGAACCTACGAGCAGTACTTC. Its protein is CASSHPAGQGTYEQYF.

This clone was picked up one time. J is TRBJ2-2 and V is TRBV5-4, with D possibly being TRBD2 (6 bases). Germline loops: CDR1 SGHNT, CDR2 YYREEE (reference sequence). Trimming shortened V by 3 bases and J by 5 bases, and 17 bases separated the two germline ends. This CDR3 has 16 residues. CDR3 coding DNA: TGTGCCAGCAGCTCTTTTTCTAGCGTAGGGACCGGGGAGCTGTTTTTT. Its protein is CASSSFSSVGTGELFF.

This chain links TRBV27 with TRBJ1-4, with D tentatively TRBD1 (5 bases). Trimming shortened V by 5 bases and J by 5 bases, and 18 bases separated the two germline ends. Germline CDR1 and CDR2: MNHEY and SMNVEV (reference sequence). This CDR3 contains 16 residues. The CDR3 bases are TGTGCCAGCAGTGCCCGTATGGGGGGAGGCAATGAAAAACTGTTTTTT. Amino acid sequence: CASSARMGGGNEKLFF.

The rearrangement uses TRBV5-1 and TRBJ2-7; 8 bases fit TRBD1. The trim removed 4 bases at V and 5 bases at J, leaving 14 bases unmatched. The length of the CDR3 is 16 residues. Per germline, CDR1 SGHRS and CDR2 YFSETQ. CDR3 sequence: CASSLLGVGQADEQYF. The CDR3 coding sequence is TGCGCCAGCAGCCTGTTAGGTGTGGGACAGGCGGACGAGCAGTACTTC.

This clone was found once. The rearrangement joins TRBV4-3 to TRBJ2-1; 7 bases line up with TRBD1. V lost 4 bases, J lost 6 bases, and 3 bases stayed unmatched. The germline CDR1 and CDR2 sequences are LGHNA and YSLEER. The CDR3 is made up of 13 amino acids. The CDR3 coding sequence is TGCGCCAGCAGCCTCGGGACAGTCAATGAGCAGTTCTTC. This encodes CASSLGTVNEQFF.

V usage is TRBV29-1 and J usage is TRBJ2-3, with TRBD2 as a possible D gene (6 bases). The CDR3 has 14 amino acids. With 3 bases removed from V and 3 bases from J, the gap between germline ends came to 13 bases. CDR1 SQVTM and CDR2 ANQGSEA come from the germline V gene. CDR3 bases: TGCAGCGTTGAGGGGGGTGTTACTACAGATACGCAGTATTTT. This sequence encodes CSVEGGVTTDTQYF.

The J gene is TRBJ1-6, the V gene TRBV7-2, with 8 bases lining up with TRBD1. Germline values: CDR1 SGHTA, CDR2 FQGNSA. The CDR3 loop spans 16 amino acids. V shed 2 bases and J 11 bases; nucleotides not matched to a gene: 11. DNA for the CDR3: TGTGCCAGCAGCTTATTAGGGCAGGGGGCGCAGGCACCCCTCCACTTT. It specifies CASSLLGQGAQAPLHF.

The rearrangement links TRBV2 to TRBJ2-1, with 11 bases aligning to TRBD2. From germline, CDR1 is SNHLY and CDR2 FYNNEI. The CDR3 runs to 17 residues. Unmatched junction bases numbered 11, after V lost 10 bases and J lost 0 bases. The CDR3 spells CATGGLAGGSSYNEQFF. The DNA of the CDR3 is TGTGCCACCGGGGGGCTAGCGGGGGGTAGCTCCTACAATGAGCAGTTCTTC.

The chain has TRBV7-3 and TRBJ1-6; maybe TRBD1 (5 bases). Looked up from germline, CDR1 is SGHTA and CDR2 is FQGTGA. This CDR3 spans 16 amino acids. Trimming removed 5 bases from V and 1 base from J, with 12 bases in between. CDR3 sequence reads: CASSARGGSYNSPLHF. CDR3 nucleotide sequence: TGTGCCAGCAGCGCCCGCGGGGGATCCTATAATTCACCCCTCCACTTT.

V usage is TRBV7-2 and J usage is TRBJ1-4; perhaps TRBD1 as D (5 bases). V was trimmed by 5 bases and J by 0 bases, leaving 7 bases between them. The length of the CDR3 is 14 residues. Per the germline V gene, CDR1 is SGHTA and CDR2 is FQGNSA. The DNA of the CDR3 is TGTGCCAGCAGCAGGGGTTCAACTAATGAAAAACTGTTTTTT. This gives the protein CASSRGSTNEKLFF.

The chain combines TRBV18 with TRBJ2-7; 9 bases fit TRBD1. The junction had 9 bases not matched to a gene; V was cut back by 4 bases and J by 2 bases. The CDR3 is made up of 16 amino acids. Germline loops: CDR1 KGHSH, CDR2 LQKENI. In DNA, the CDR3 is TGTGCCAGCTCACTCCAAAGGGACAGGGCTACCTACGAGCAGTACTTC. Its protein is CASSLQRDRATYEQYF.

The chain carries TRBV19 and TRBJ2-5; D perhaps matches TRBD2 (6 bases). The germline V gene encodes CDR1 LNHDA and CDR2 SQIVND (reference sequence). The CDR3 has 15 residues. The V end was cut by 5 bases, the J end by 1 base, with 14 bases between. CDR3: CASSPGLQSQETQYF. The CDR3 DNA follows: TGTGCCAGTAGTCCGGGACTTCAGTCCCAAGAGACCCAGTACTTC.

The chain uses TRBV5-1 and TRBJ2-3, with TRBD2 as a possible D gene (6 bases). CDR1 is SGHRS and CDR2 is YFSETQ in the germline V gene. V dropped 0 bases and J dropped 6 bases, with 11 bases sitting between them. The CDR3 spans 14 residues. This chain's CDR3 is CASSLGSGGDTQYF. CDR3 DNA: TGCGCCAGCAGCTTGGGTAGCGGAGGGGATACGCAGTATTTT.

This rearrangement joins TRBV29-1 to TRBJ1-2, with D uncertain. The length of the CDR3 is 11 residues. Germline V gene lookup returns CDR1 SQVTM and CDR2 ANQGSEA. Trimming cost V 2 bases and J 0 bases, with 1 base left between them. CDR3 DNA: TGCAGCGTTGAACCTAACTATGGCTACACCTTC. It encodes CSVEPNYGYTF.

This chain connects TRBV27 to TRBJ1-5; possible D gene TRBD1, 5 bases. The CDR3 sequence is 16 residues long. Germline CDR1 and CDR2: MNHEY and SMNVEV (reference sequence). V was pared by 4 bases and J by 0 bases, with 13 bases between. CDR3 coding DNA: TGTGCCAGCAGTTCTTTGACAGTACTTAGCAATCAGCCCCAGCATTTT. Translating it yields CASSSLTVLSNQPQHF.

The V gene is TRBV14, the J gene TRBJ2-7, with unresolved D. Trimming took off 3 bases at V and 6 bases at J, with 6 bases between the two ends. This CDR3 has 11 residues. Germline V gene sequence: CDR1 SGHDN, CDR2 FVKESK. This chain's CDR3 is CASSHASEQYF. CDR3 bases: TGTGCCAGCAGCCACGCCTCCGAGCAGTACTTC.

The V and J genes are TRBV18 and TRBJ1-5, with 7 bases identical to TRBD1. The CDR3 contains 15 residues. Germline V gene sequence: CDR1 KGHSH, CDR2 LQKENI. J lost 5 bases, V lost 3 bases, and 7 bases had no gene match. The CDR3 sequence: CASSPSGQEDQPQHF. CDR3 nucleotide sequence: TGTGCCAGCTCACCTTCCGGACAGGAGGATCAGCCCCAGCATTTT.

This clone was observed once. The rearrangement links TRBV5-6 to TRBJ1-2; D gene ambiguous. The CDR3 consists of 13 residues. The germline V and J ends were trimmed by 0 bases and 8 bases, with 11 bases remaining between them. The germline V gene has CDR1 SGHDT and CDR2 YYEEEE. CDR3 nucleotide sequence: TGTGCCAGCAGCTTGGATCCGTCCTCCGGCTACACCTTC. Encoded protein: CASSLDPSSGYTF.

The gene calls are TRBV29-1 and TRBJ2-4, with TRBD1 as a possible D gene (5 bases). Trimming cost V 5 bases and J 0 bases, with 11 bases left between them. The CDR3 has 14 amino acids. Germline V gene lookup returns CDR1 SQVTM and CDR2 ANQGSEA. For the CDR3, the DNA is TGCAGCGTTCGGACACAACTAGCCAAAAACATTCAGTACTTC. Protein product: CSVRTQLAKNIQYF.